This T cell receptor beta chain stems from a study of identical twins' blood T cells. TCR cDNA libraries came from RNA via a modified published protocol. In the original analysis: Each donor had about 100,000 to nearly 500,000 clonotypes. From the 5' RACE reads, TCRdb called clonotypes with MiXCR, one entry per CDR3 protein. In this record, the V and J calls reflect TCRdb's handling and not the investigators' own analysis. This sample carries 300,000 to 400,000 distinct CDR3 sequences, about 28% of them seen once, and the ten largest clones take roughly 5.5%. The donors were healthy female monozygous twins, three pairs in total. All three twin pairs grew up together with likely shared infections and vaccines. Germline trimming cut 4 bases from V and 0 bases from J; bases unmatched to any gene: 4. This CDR3 has 15 residues. Per germline, CDR1 ENHRY and CDR2 SYGVKD.

The specimen was PBMCs. The chain is built from TRBV10-3 and TRBJ1-1; 8 bases are a match to TRBD1. This TCR came from a woman aged 18-49 years in good health. The DNA of the CDR3 is TGTGCCATCAGTGCCATGACAGGGGTGAACACTGAAGCTTTCTTT. Its protein product is CAISAMTGVNTEAFF.